This is a list of T cell receptor beta chains from one sample in a study of cytomegalovirus exposure and HLA in healthy donors. TCRdb's table, derived via immunoSEQ multiplex PCR, lists solely in-frame clones and lacks some. The repertoire consists of approximately 170,000 clones, with approximately 71% occurring once and the leading ten covering about 1.6%. Sequencing used PBMCs. The receptors were gathered from a girl aged 10 to 17 in good health and CMV-seronegative. Each CDR3 is given with its conserved first and last residue. D genes are given only for firm matches. Size is omitted from some rows. Given values are once, few, many or a class for expanded clones.

d_call: TRBD2; v_call: TRBV5-1; j_call: TRBJ2-3; clone_size: once; cdr3_nt: TGCGCCAGCAGCACCTCGCATAGCGGGGCCTACGCGGATACGCAGTATTTT; cdr3_aa: CASSTSHSGAYADTQYF
d_call: NA; v_call: TRBV5-1; j_call: TRBJ1-1; clone_size: NA; cdr3_nt: TGCGCCAGCAGCCTCGACAGACTGCAAGCTTTCTTT; cdr3_aa: CASSLDRLQAFF
d_call: NA; v_call: TRBV4-1; j_call: TRBJ1-5; clone_size: few; cdr3_nt: TGCGCCAGCAGCCTTTCGGACAACTACAATCAGCCCCAGCATTTT; cdr3_aa: CASSLSDNYNQPQHF
d_call: TRBD1; v_call: TRBV7-9; j_call: TRBJ2-7; clone_size: NA; cdr3_nt: TGTGCCAGCAGCGCCCGGGACAGCCGCGAGCAGTACTTC; cdr3_aa: CASSARDSREQYF
d_call: NA; v_call: TRBV5-1; j_call: TRBJ2-7; clone_size: once; cdr3_nt: TGCGCCAGCAGCTTGGCCGTCTTAGGGGGACTACCGGGGTACGAGCAGTACTTC; cdr3_aa: CASSLAVLGGLPGYEQYF
d_call: TRBD1; v_call: TRBV9; j_call: TRBJ2-3; clone_size: NA; cdr3_nt: TGTGCCAGCAGCGAAACCGGGACAGCCTTCACAGATACGCAGTATTTT; cdr3_aa: CASSETGTAFTDTQYF
d_call: NA; v_call: TRBV13; j_call: TRBJ1-6; clone_size: once; cdr3_nt: TGTGCCAGCAGCCGCTACAGCTCCTATGATTCACCCCTCCACTTT; cdr3_aa: CASSRYSSYDSPLHF
d_call: NA; v_call: TRBV7-9; j_call: TRBJ2-2; clone_size: NA; cdr3_nt: TGTGCCAGCAGCTTACCCAGTTCGGAATCTAGTACCGGGGAGCTGTTTTTT; cdr3_aa: CASSLPSSESSTGELFF
d_call: NA; v_call: TRBV4-2; j_call: TRBJ2-3; clone_size: few; cdr3_nt: TGTGCCAGCAGCCAAGAAACCGCAGGGGTTAGCACAGATACGCAGTATTTT; cdr3_aa: CASSQETAGVSTDTQYF
d_call: NA; v_call: TRBV27; j_call: TRBJ1-5; clone_size: NA; cdr3_nt: TGTGCCAGCGCGCACCACGATCAGCCCCAGCATTTT; cdr3_aa: CASAHHDQPQHF
d_call: TRBD1; v_call: TRBV5-1; j_call: TRBJ1-4; clone_size: NA; cdr3_nt: TGCGCCAGCAGCTCGAACAACAGGGGGCGCGATGAAAAACTGTTTTTT; cdr3_aa: CASSSNNRGRDEKLFF
d_call: NA; v_call: TRBV4-1; j_call: TRBJ2-5; clone_size: NA; cdr3_nt: TGCGCCAGCAGCCCGACTCCCCAGGGTGAGACCCAGTACTTC; cdr3_aa: CASSPTPQGETQYF